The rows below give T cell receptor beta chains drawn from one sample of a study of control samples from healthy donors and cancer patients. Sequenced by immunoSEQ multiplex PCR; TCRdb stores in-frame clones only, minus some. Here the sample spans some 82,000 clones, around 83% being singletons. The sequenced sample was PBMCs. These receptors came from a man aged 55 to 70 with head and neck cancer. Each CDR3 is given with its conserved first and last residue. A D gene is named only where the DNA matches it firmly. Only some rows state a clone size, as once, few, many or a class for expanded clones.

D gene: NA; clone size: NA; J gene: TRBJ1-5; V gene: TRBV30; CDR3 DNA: TGTGCCTGGAGTGTAAGGGGGAGTCAGCCCCAGCATTTT; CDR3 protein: CAWSVRGSQPQHF
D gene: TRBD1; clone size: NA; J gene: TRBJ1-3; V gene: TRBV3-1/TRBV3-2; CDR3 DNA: TGTGCCAGCAGCCCCCGACAGGGGGTAGTGGTTGACACCATATATTTT; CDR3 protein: CASSPRQGVVVDTIYF
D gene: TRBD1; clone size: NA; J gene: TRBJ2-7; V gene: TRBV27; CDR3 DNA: TGTGCCAGCAGTAGACTGCCCACCGGGACAGGGGACTGGGAGCAGTACTTC; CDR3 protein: CASSRLPTGTGDWEQYF
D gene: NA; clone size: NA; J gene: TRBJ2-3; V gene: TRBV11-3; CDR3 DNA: TGTGCCAGCAGCTTACGCCCTACCCCAACAGATACGCAGTATTTT; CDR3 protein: CASSLRPTPTDTQYF
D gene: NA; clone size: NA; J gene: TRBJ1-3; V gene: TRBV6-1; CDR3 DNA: TGTGCCAGCAGTGAACAGGGTCTCGGAAACACCATATATTTT; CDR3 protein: CASSEQGLGNTIYF
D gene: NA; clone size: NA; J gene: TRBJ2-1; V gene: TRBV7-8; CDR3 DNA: TGTGCCAGCAGCTTAGCTAGACAGGAGCAGTTCTTC; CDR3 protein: CASSLARQEQFF
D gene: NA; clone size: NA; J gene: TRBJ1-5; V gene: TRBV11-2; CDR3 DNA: TGTGCCAGCAGCTTATCCCACAGGGCCAATCAGCCCCAGCATTTT; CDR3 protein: CASSLSHRANQPQHF
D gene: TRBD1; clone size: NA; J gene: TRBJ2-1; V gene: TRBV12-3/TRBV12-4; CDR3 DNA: TGTGCCAGCAGTTTCTACAGGGGGTTTGAGCAGTTCTTC; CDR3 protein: CASSFYRGFEQFF
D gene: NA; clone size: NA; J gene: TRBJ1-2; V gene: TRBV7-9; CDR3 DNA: TGTGCCAGCAGCTTTTTAGGGGTTGCGTGCACCTTC; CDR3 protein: CASSFLGVACTF
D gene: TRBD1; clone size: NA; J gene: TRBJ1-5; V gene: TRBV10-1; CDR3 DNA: TGCGCCACCCAGGGGGCCAATCAGCCCCAGCATTTT; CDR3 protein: CATQGANQPQHF
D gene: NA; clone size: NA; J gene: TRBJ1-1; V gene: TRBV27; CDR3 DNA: TGTGCCAGCAGTCTCCGGACAGTTATGAACACTGAAGCTTTCTTT; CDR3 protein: CASSLRTVMNTEAFF
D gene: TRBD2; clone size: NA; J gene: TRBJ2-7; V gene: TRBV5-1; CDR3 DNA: TGCGCCAGCAGCCCAGGGACTAGCGCCTACGAGCAGTACTTC; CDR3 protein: CASSPGTSAYEQYF
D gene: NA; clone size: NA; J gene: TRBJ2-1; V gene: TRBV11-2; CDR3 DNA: TGTGCCAGCAACCCGAGCCCGGGGTGGAATGAGCAGTTCTTC; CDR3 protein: CASNPSPGWNEQFF
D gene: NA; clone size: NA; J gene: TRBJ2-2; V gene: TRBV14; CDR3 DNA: TGTGCCAGCAGCCAAGGAATAGGGTACACCGGGGAGCTGTTTTTT; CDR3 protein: CASSQGIGYTGELFF
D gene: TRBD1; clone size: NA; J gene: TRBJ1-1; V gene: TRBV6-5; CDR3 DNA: TGTGCCAGCACGAGGGGGCCGGACACTGAAGCTTTCTTT; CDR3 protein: CASTRGPDTEAFF
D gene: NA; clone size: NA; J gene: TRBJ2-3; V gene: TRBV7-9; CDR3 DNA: TGCGCCGTAGGGAGTGGAGCGGACCCCCTCTCAGATACGCAGTATTTT; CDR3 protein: CAVGSGADPLSDTQYF
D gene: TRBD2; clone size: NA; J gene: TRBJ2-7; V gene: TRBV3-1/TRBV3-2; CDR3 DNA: TGTGCCAGCAGCCAGCATAACCCCCTAGCGGGATTTAGTTACGAGCAGTACTTC; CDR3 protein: CASSQHNPLAGFSYEQYF
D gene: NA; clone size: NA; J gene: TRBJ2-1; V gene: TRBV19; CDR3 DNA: TGTGCCAGTAGTATCATACAGGCCAGGTTGGTCGATGAGCAGTTCTTC; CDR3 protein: CASSIIQARLVDEQFF
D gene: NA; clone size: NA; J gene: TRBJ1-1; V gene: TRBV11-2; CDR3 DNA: TGTGCCAGCAGCTTAGAAGAGGGCACTGAAGCTTTCTTT; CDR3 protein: CASSLEEGTEAFF
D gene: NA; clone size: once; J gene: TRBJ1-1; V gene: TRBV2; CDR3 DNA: TGTGCCAGCCTCAGGACACGATACTTCCAGAACACTGAAGCTTTCTTT; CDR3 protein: CASLRTRYFQNTEAFF
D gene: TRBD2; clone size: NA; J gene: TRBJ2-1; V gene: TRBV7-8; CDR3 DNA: TGTGCCAGCAGCTTAATGGCGGGAGTGGATGAGCAGTTCTTC; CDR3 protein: CASSLMAGVDEQFF
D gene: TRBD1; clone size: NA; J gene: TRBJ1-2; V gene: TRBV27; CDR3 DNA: TGTGCCAGCAGTTTATCGAGGGGGACAGGGTCGAACGGCTACACCTTC; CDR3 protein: CASSLSRGTGSNGYTF
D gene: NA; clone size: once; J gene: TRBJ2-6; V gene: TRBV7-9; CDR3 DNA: TGTGCCAGCAGCCGGGCTGGGGCCAACGTCCTGACTTTC; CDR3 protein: CASSRAGANVLTF
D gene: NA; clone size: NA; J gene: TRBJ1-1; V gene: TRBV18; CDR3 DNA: TGTGCCAGCTCACCTGACAGGAGGAACACTGAAGCTTTCTTT; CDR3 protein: CASSPDRRNTEAFF
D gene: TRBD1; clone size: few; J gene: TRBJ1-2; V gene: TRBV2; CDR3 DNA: TGTGCCAGCAGATCATATCGGGACAGGGGGCGAGCTAACTATGGCTACACCTTC; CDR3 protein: CASRSYRDRGRANYGYTF
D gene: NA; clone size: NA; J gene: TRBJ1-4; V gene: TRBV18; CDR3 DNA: TGTGCCAGCTCACCGACACCGTCGGAAAAACTGTTTTTT; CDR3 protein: CASSPTPSEKLFF
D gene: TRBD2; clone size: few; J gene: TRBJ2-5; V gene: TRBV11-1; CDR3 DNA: TGTGCCAGCAGCCCCGGACTAGCGGGAGGAAGGGAGACCCAGTACTTC; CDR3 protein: CASSPGLAGGRETQYF
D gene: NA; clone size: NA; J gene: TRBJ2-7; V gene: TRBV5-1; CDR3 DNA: TGCGCCAGCAGCTTGATGAGCGTGAGCTCCTACGAGCAGTACTTC; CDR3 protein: CASSLMSVSSYEQYF
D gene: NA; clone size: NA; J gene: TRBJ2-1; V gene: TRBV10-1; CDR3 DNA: TGCGCCAGCAGGTCCGGGAGTGGATCCTACAATGAGCAGTTCTTC; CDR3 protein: CASRSGSGSYNEQFF
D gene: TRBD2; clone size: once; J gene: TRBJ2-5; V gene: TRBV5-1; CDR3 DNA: TGCGCCAGCAGCGCGGGAGGGCCGGAGACCCAGTACTTC; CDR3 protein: CASSAGGPETQYF
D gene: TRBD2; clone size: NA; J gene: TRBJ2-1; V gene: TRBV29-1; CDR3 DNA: TGCAGCCCAAGGGGTAGCGGGAGACTAAGAACCGACTACAATGAGCAGTTCTTC; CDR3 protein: CSPRGSGRLRTDYNEQFF
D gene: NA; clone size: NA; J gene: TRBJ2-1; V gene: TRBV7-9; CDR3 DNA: TGTGCCAGCAGCTTAAACGGTGAGCAGTTCTTC; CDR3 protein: CASSLNGEQFF
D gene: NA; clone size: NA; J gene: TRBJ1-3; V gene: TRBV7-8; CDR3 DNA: TGTGCCAGCAGCTTCTCCATACCCAACTCTGGAAACACCATATATTTT; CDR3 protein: CASSFSIPNSGNTIYF
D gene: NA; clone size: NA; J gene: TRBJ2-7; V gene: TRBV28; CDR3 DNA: TGTGCCAGCAGTTTACCCGGGACGACCCTTTCCTACGAGCAGTACTTC; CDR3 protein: CASSLPGTTLSYEQYF
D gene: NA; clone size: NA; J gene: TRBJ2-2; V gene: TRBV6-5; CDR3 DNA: TGTGCCAGCCGGGAAACTGGCACCGGGGAGCTGTTTTTT; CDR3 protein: CASRETGTGELFF
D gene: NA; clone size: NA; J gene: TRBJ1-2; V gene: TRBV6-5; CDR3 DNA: TGTGCCAGCAGCGGGACGGCGATAGGCTACACCTTC; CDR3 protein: CASSGTAIGYTF
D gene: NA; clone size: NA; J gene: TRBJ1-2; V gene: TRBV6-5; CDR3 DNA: TGTGCCAGCAGCCATGGCGGGCGCTCGAGGGGCTACACCTTC; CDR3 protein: CASSHGGRSRGYTF
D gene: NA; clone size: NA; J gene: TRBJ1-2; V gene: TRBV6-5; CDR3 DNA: TGTGCCACCCGCCGGGGTGACTATGGCTACACCTTC; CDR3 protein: CATRRGDYGYTF
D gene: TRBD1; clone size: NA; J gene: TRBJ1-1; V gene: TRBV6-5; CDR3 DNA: TGTGCCTACCGGGACAGGGTACTGAACACTGAAGCTTTCTTT; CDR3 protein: CAYRDRVLNTEAFF
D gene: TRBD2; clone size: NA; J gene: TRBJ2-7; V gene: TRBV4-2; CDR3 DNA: TGTGCCAGCAGCCACCAGGGACTAGCGGGAGTGTACGAGCAGTACTTC; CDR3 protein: CASSHQGLAGVYEQYF
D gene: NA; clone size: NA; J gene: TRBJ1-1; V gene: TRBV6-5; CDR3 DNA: TGTGCCAGCAGTTATGGGGGCGTTGATAGCACTGAAGCTTTCTTT; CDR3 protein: CASSYGGVDSTEAFF
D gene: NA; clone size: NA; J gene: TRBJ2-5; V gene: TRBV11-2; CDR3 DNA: TGTGCCAGCAGCTTAGTCGTGGGGCACAAGTACTTC; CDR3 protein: CASSLVVGHKYF
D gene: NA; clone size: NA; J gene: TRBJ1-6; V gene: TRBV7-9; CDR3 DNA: TGTGCCAGCAGCTTAGGTGGGGGATCGAATAATTCACCCCTCCACTTT; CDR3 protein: CASSLGGGSNNSPLHF
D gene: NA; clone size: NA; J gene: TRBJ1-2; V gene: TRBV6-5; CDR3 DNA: TGTGCCAGCAGTTACGAGGGTCAAAGAGGCTACACCTTC; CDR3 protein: CASSYEGQRGYTF
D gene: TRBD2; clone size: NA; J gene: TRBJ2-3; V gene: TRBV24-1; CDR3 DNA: TGTGCCACCAGTGACGAGCGGGAAGGTGGAGATACGCAGTATTTT; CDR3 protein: CATSDEREGGDTQYF
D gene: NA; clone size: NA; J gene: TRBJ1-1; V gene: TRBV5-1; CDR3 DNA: TGCGCCAGCAGCTTGGTCGCGGGAATGGGGACTGAAGCTTTCTTT; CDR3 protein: CASSLVAGMGTEAFF
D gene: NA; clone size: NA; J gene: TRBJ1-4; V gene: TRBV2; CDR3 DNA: TGTGCCAGCAGTTCACAGGGCAACGCTAATGAAAAACTGTTTTTT; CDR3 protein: CASSSQGNANEKLFF
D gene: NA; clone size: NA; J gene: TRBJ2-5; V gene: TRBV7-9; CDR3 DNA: TGTGCCAGCAGCTACGATGGAGAGACCCAGTACTTC; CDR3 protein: CASSYDGETQYF
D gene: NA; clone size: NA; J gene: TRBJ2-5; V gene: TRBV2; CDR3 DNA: TGTGCCAGCAGTGAAACACCCATGGGGGAGACCCAGTACTTC; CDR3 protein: CASSETPMGETQYF